These T cell receptor beta chains were read from a single sample in a study of cytomegalovirus exposure and HLA in healthy donors. Clones were sequenced by immunoSEQ multiplex PCR, and TCRdb holds only the in-frame ones, with some missing. Of approximately 120,000 clones listed, approximately 80% were seen once; the top ten hold roughly 2%. What was sequenced was PBMCs. Receptor source: a man between 50 and 59 years old in good health and CMV-seronegative. The CDR3 runs from the conserved cysteine through the conserved F or W. The D gene is left open where the match is weak. Clone size is not always given. Where it is, it says once, few, many or a class for expanded clones.

abundance: .
v_gene: TRBV4-1
j_gene: TRBJ2-5
d_gene: .
len: 17
CDR3aa: CASSQDLVGVSQETQYF
CDR3nt: TGCGCCAGCAGCCAGGACCTCGTCGGGGTTTCTCAAGAGACCCAGTACTTC

abundance: few
v_gene: TRBV7-7
j_gene: TRBJ2-5
d_gene: .
len: 14
CDR3aa: CASSFGPSGETQYF
CDR3nt: TGTGCCAGCAGCTTTGGCCCGTCGGGTGAGACCCAGTACTTC

abundance: once
v_gene: TRBV10-1
j_gene: TRBJ2-2
d_gene: .
len: 11
CDR3aa: CASHSAGELFF
CDR3nt: TGCGCCAGCCATTCGGCCGGGGAGCTGTTTTTT

abundance: .
v_gene: TRBV7-2
j_gene: TRBJ1-2
d_gene: TRBD1
len: 14
CDR3aa: CASSREGAFYGYTF
CDR3nt: TGTGCCAGCAGCCGCGAGGGGGCCTTCTATGGCTACACCTTC

abundance: few
v_gene: TRBV7-3
j_gene: TRBJ2-7
d_gene: TRBD2
len: 15
CDR3aa: CASSPLGGSDYEQYF
CDR3nt: TGTGCCAGCAGCCCCCTGGGAGGGTCTGACTACGAGCAGTACTTC

abundance: .
v_gene: TRBV5-1
j_gene: TRBJ2-3
d_gene: .
len: 14
CDR3aa: CASSLGGVTDTQYF
CDR3nt: TGCGCCAGCAGCTTGGGGGGGGTCACAGATACGCAGTATTTT

abundance: once
v_gene: TRBV15
j_gene: TRBJ2-3
d_gene: .
len: 16
CDR3aa: CATSTARGQRTDTQYF
CDR3nt: TGTGCCACCAGCACAGCACGCGGGCAAAGAACAGATACGCAGTATTTT

abundance: once
v_gene: TRBV11-2
j_gene: TRBJ2-3
d_gene: TRBD2
len: 13
CDR3aa: CASSFPTGTSRYF
CDR3nt: TGTGCCAGCAGCTTCCCCACCGGGACTAGTCGGTATTTT

abundance: .
v_gene: TRBV10-3
j_gene: TRBJ2-3
d_gene: TRBD1
len: 14
CDR3aa: CAISEWQGADTQYF
CDR3nt: TGTGCCATCAGTGAGTGGCAGGGGGCAGATACGCAGTATTTT

abundance: few
v_gene: TRBV7-2
j_gene: TRBJ1-5
d_gene: .
len: 15
CDR3aa: CASSLVYLPNQPQHF
CDR3nt: TGTGCCAGCAGCTTAGTCTATCTTCCCAATCAGCCCCAGCATTTT

abundance: .
v_gene: TRBV28
j_gene: TRBJ1-1
d_gene: TRBD1
len: 13
CDR3aa: CASSGLTGGEAFF
CDR3nt: TGTGCCAGCAGCGGCTTAACAGGGGGCGAGGCTTTCTTT

abundance: .
v_gene: TRBV6-4
j_gene: TRBJ2-3
d_gene: TRBD2
len: 13
CDR3aa: CAYGTSGGDTQYF
CDR3nt: TGTGCGTACGGGACTAGCGGGGGGGATACGCAGTATTTT

abundance: once
v_gene: TRBV5-1
j_gene: TRBJ2-1
d_gene: .
len: 14
CDR3aa: CASSLGEVHNEQFF
CDR3nt: TGCGCCAGCAGCTTGGGGGAGGTCCACAATGAGCAGTTCTTC

abundance: .
v_gene: TRBV2
j_gene: TRBJ2-5
d_gene: .
len: 14
CDR3aa: CASNYGGIQETQYF
CDR3nt: TGTGCCAGCAACTACGGGGGTATCCAAGAGACCCAGTACTTC

abundance: once
v_gene: TRBV4-2
j_gene: TRBJ2-6
d_gene: .
len: 16
CDR3aa: CASSIEKSSGANVLTF
CDR3nt: TGTGCCAGCAGCATTGAAAAGAGCTCTGGGGCCAACGTCCTGACTTTC

abundance: few
v_gene: TRBV20-1
j_gene: TRBJ2-1
d_gene: .
len: 9
CDR3aa: CSAAVEQFF
CDR3nt: TGCAGTGCGGCGGTCGAGCAGTTCTTC

abundance: .
v_gene: TRBV7-6
j_gene: TRBJ1-6
d_gene: .
len: 14
CDR3aa: CASTLGQENSPPHF
CDR3nt: TGTGCCAGCACCTTGGGGCAGGAGAATTCACCCCCCCACTTT

abundance: .
v_gene: TRBV19
j_gene: TRBJ1-4
d_gene: .
len: 15
CDR3aa: CASSPLQGGNEKLFF
CDR3nt: TGTGCCAGTAGTCCACTCCAGGGCGGGAACGAAAAACTGTTTTTT

abundance: .
v_gene: TRBV29-1
j_gene: TRBJ2-3
d_gene: .
len: 13
CDR3aa: CSVAWDNTDTQYF
CDR3nt: TGCAGCGTTGCTTGGGACAACACAGATACGCAGTATTTT

abundance: .
v_gene: TRBV4-1
j_gene: TRBJ2-1
d_gene: TRBD1
len: 15
CDR3aa: CASSPGTASYNEQFF
CDR3nt: TGCGCCAGCAGCCCCGGGACAGCCTCCTACAATGAGCAGTTCTTC

abundance: .
v_gene: TRBV15
j_gene: TRBJ2-7
d_gene: TRBD1
len: 15
CDR3aa: CATSRSSAGGYEQYF
CDR3nt: TGTGCCACCAGCAGATCCTCCGCAGGGGGCTACGAGCAGTACTTC

abundance: few
v_gene: TRBV5-6
j_gene: TRBJ1-1
d_gene: .
len: 15
CDR3aa: CASSWMEGVNTEAFF
CDR3nt: TGTGCCAGCAGCTGGATGGAGGGAGTGAACACTGAAGCTTTCTTT

abundance: .
v_gene: TRBV4-1
j_gene: TRBJ2-7
d_gene: .
len: 16
CDR3aa: CASSQDPLVRAVEQYF
CDR3nt: TGCGCCAGCAGCCAAGATCCTTTAGTTCGTGCGGTGGAGCAGTACTTC

abundance: few
v_gene: TRBV30
j_gene: TRBJ1-5
d_gene: TRBD1
len: 15
CDR3aa: CAWSVPDRADQPQHF
CDR3nt: TGTGCCTGGAGTGTACCCGACAGGGCGGATCAGCCCCAGCATTTT

abundance: few
v_gene: TRBV2
j_gene: TRBJ2-1
d_gene: TRBD2
len: 19
CDR3aa: CASRVDASGGSSSYNEQFF
CDR3nt: TGTGCCAGCAGGGTAGACGCTAGCGGGGGGTCGAGCTCCTACAATGAGCAGTTCTTC

abundance: .
v_gene: TRBV7-2
j_gene: TRBJ2-7
d_gene: TRBD1
len: 15
CDR3aa: CASSATGLSSYEQYF
CDR3nt: TGTGCCAGCAGCGCGACAGGGCTGAGCTCCTACGAGCAGTACTTC

abundance: .
v_gene: TRBV5-8
j_gene: TRBJ1-4
d_gene: .
len: 16
CDR3aa: CASSLWSSGLNEKLFF
CDR3nt: TGTGCCAGCAGCTTGTGGTCGTCGGGGTTAAATGAAAAACTGTTTTTT

abundance: .
v_gene: TRBV15
j_gene: TRBJ1-1
d_gene: .
len: 15
CDR3aa: CATSTPGLLNTEAFF
CDR3nt: TGTGCCACCAGCACTCCGGGACTTTTGAACACTGAAGCTTTCTTT

abundance: few
v_gene: TRBV9
j_gene: TRBJ2-5
d_gene: .
len: 13
CDR3aa: CASSVGQAGTQYF
CDR3nt: TGTGCCAGCAGCGTAGGACAGGCCGGGACCCAGTACTTC